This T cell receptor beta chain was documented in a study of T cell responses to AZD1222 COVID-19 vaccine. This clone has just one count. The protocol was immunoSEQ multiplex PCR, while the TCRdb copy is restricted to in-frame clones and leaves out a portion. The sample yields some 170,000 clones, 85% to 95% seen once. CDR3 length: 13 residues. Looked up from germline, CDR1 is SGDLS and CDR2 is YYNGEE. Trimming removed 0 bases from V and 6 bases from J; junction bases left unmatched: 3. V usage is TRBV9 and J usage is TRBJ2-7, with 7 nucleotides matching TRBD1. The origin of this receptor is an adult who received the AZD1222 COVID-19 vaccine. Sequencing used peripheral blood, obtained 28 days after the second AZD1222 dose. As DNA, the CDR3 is TGTGCCAGCAGCGTAGCCACAGGGGTCGAGCAGTACTTC. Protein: CASSVATGVEQYF.